Shown below are 28 T cell receptor beta chains from a single sample sequenced in a study of regulatory T cells in long-lasting Graves disease. According to the study, TCR beta libraries were built with iRepertoire HTBI primers and CDR3-region Arm-PCR. TCRdb called the multiplex PCR reads again in MiXCR, with one record for every CDR3 protein. The data show roughly 450,000 distinct CDR3 sequences, around 20% seen once. Time point noted: persistent/refractory GD, antithyroid drugs over 5 years with positive TRAb. Isolated PBMC RNA provided the starting material for the TCR library. The source was peripheral blood mononuclear cells (PBMCs), collected when the disease was refractory, from a patient treated with antithyroid drugs. The source is a female donor with Graves disease.

The J gene is TRBJ1-5, the V gene TRBV29-1; D is ambiguous. The germline V and J ends were trimmed by 3 bases and 4 bases, with 13 bases remaining between them. Germline V CDR1 and CDR2: SQVTM, ANQGSEA. This CDR3 region has 14 residues. CDR3 DNA: TGCAGCGTTGATGGGGTCCCTTGGAATCAGCCCCAGCATTTT. This sequence encodes CSVDGVPWNQPQHF.

This clonotype was counted at least ten times. The genes are TRBV6-1 and TRBJ2-7, with TRBD1 matching 8 bases. Germline V gives CDR1 MNHNS, CDR2 SASEGT. This CDR3 contains 13 residues. The junction had 5 bases not matched to a gene; V was cut back by 6 bases and J by 4 bases. The CDR3 here is CASSGTGPYEQYF. The CDR3 bases are TGTGCCAGCAGCGGGACAGGTCCTTACGAGCAGTACTTC.

The sample holds a few counts of this clonotype. The V and J genes are TRBV20-1 and TRBJ2-7; TRBD2 is a possible D gene (5 bases). Germline loops: CDR1 DFQATT, CDR2 SNEGSKA (reference sequence). The CDR3 consists of 13 residues. V shed 6 bases and J shed 2 bases, with 14 bases lying between them. The CDR3, as DNA: TGCAGTGCCAGTTACGGGGTTACCTACGAGCAGTACTTC. It yields the protein CSASYGVTYEQYF.

This clonotype was recorded only once. The rearrangement uses TRBV7-9 and TRBJ2-2; no reliable D call. Trimming took 1 base from V and 8 from J, leaving 11 bases between them. Germline-derived CDR1 and CDR2 are SEHNR and FQNEAQ (reference sequence). The CDR3 length is 14 residues. The CDR3, as DNA: TGTGCCAGCAGCTTAGGCCCCTTGCCAGGGGAGCTGTTTTTT. Residues: CASSLGPLPGELFF.

This rearrangement joins TRBV7-2 to TRBJ2-6; D is possibly TRBD1 (6 bases). Germline CDR1 is SGHTA and CDR2 is FQGNSA. The CDR3 is 17 residues long. V dropped 3 bases and J dropped 0 bases, with 12 bases sitting between them. This CDR3 is CASSLEQGFSGANVLTF. The CDR3 bases are TGTGCCAGCAGCTTGGAACAGGGATTCTCTGGGGCCAACGTCCTGACTTTC. The entire variable domain, with the rest obtained from reference TRBV7-2 and TRBJ2-6, is as follows: GAGVSQSPSNKVTEKGKDVELRCDPISGHTALYWYRQSLGQGLEFLIYFQGNSAPDKSGLPSDRFSAERTGGSVSTLTIQRTQQEDSAVYLCASSLEQGFSGANVLTFGAGSRLTVL.

This clonotype was seen ten or more times. This rearrangement joins TRBV20-1 to TRBJ2-7, with TRBD2 identical over 8 bases. From germline, CDR1 is DFQATT and CDR2 SNEGSKA (reference sequence). V trimming: 2 bases; J trimming: 0 bases; junction bases outside the gene matches: 3. CDR3 length: 14 amino acids. The chain's CDR3 is CSARPGTSSYEQYF. As DNA, the CDR3 is TGCAGTGCTAGACCTGGGACTAGCTCCTACGAGCAGTACTTC.

This clonotype turned up a few times. The V gene is TRBV7-3, the J gene TRBJ1-5; D unclear. This CDR3 has 20 amino acids. Trimming removed 5 bases from V and 5 bases from J, with 31 bases in between. Germline V gives CDR1 SGHTA, CDR2 FQGTGA. The CDR3 DNA sequence: TGTGCCAGCAGCCGCCCCCGAGATTGGGCCAGACGTCAGTCCGATCAGCCCCAGCATTTT. Translated: CASSRPRDWARRQSDQPQHF.

The chain links TRBV4-1 to TRBJ2-4, with D possibly being TRBD2 (6 bases). The CDR3 covers 16 residues. The V end was cut by 0 bases, the J end by 1 base, with 10 bases between. The germline gives CDR1 MGHRA, CDR2 YSYEKL. The CDR3 coding sequence is TGCGCCAGCAGCCAAGAGGCGGGGATGGCCAAAAACATTCAGTACTTC. This codes for CASSQEAGMAKNIQYF.

The chain has TRBV9 and TRBJ2-1, with no clear D. The V and J ends lost 3 bases and 10 bases respectively, with 11 bases between them. This CDR3 spans 12 amino acids. The germline V gene encodes CDR1 SGDLS and CDR2 YYNGEE. DNA for the CDR3: TGTGCCAGCAGCGAGGACGACCGAGAGCAGTTCTTC. Its protein product is CASSEDDREQFF.

The sample holds many counts of this clonotype. The chain employs TRBV3-1 and TRBJ1-1, with unresolved D. V was trimmed by 1 base and J by 5 bases, leaving 11 bases between them. The CDR3 is 14 amino acids. Germline lookup yields CDR1 LGHDT and CDR2 YNNKEL (reference sequence). CDR3 protein: CASSQGAGRTEAFF. The CDR3 nucleotides are TGTGCCAGCAGCCAAGGGGCAGGACGGACTGAAGCTTTCTTT.

This clonotype showed up just a few times. This chain links TRBV6-2 or TRBV6-3 with TRBJ2-7, with D perhaps matching TRBD2 (6 bases). CDR1 is MNHEY and CDR2 is SVGEGT in the germline V gene. This CDR3 has 13 amino acids. V lost 4 bases, J lost 2 bases, and 9 bases lay in between. The CDR3 protein is CASSWRAPYEQYF. The CDR3 bases are TGTGCCAGCAGTTGGAGGGCCCCCTACGAGCAGTACTTC.

This clonotype has more than one count but fewer than ten. The chain couples TRBV6-2 or TRBV6-3 to TRBJ1-5; no firm D call. Germline values: CDR1 MNHEY, CDR2 SVGEGT. V dropped 2 bases and J dropped 4 bases, with 6 bases sitting between them. The CDR3 is 13 residues long. CDR3 sequence (DNA): TGTGCCAGCAGTTACAGCCAGAATCAGCCCCAGCATTTT. This sequence encodes CASSYSQNQPQHF.

In its sample, this clonotype was seen many times. The genes are TRBV12-3 or TRBV12-4 and TRBJ1-2; TRBD1 might be the D (6 bases). This CDR3 comprises 17 residues. Trimming left V 5 bases short and J 1 base short, with 20 bases between. The CDR3 nucleotides read TGTGCCAGCAGTCATCTGACAGGCCCTCTGGTTAACTATGGCTACACCTTC. It encodes CASSHLTGPLVNYGYTF.

At least ten counts were recorded for this clonotype. This chain joins TRBV6-1 and TRBJ1-2; a weak D match, TRBD1 (6 bases). The CDR3 totals 12 residues. V was clipped by 7 bases and J by 8 bases, with 14 bases between them. Germline CDR1 and CDR2: MNHNS and SASEGT. CDR3 loop: CASTRDMTGYTF. The DNA of the CDR3 is TGTGCCAGCACGCGGGACATGACCGGCTACACCTTC.

The V and J genes are TRBV19 and TRBJ2-5, with 8 nucleotides matching TRBD1. Germline CDR1 reads LNHDA; CDR2 reads SQIVND (reference sequence). V lost 4 bases to trimming and J lost 5 bases; unmatched junction nucleotides: 6. The CDR3 has 14 residues. The CDR3 protein is CASSTPGGRETQYF. CDR3 DNA: TGTGCCAGTAGTACGCCAGGGGGCCGGGAGACCCAGTACTTC.

This clonotype was counted many times. V and J are TRBV15 and TRBJ2-2, with D tentatively TRBD2 (6 bases). CDR3 length equals 18 residues. Germline V lookup: CDR1 LNHNV, CDR2 YYDKDF (reference sequence). V lost 1 base and J 0 bases, leaving 15 bases between the germline ends. The CDR3 loop is CATSRVHGGYSNTGELFF. Written as DNA, the CDR3 is TGTGCCACCAGCAGAGTACATGGGGGGTATTCGAACACCGGGGAGCTGTTTTTT.

This clonotype was recorded a few times. The chain links TRBV30 to TRBJ1-4, with a tentative D call TRBD1 (6 bases). Per germline, CDR1 GTSNPN and CDR2 SVGIG (reference sequence). This CDR3 is built from 12 residues. V was shortened by 8 bases and J by 7 bases, with 14 bases between the two germline ends. CDR3 sequence (DNA): TGTGCCGGGCGGGGGGCCGGTGAAAAACTGTTTTTT. The encoded protein is CAGRGAGEKLFF.

V usage is TRBV7-3 and J usage is TRBJ2-7, with D perhaps TRBD1 or TRBD2 (5 bases each). The CDR3 is made up of 14 amino acids. The germline gives CDR1 SGHTA, CDR2 FQGTGA. Between the trimmed V and J ends, which lost 5 bases and 5 bases, there was a span of 16 bases. DNA for the CDR3: TGTGCCAGCAGCCAAACAGGACTTGGGGACGAGCAGTACTTC. It codes for CASSQTGLGDEQYF.

Only one count was recorded for this clonotype. A read error may explain this, as a much larger clone is one base away. The chain uses TRBV7-8 and TRBJ1-6; no definite D call. CDR1 is SGHVS, CDR2 FQNEAQ, per germline. The CDR3 totals 14 residues. CDR3 loop: CASSRQTGNSPLYF. CDR3 sequence (DNA): TGTGCCAGCAGCCGTCAGACTGGGAATTCACCCCTCTACTTT. Looking up the rest from reference TRBV7-8 and TRBJ1-6 gives the full variable domain: GAGVSQSPRYKVAKRGQDVALRCDPISGHVSLFWYQQALGQGPEFLTYFQNEAQLDKSGLPSDRFFAERPEGSVSTLKIQRTQQEDSAVYLCASSRQTGNSPLYFGNGTRLTVT.

The chain couples TRBV20-1 to TRBJ1-5, with a tentative D call TRBD1 (5 bases). CDR3 length: 15 residues. V lost 5 bases and J 2 bases, leaving 16 bases between the germline ends. In germline, CDR1 is DFQATT, CDR2 SNEGSKA (reference sequence). The CDR3 sequence: CSAPTPPGGNQPQHF. The DNA for the CDR3 is TGCAGTGCTCCGACTCCCCCGGGGGGCAATCAGCCCCAGCATTTT.

This clonotype was observed a few times. The chain combines TRBV19 with TRBJ2-1, with 7 bases aligning to TRBD2. The CDR3 sequence is 14 residues long. CDR1 is LNHDA and CDR2 is SQIVND in the germline V gene (reference sequence). The V gene end was trimmed by 4 bases and the J gene end by 3 bases; junction bases not matched to a gene: 3. CDR3 residues: CASSSGRGYNEQFF. The DNA for the CDR3 is TGTGCCAGTAGTAGCGGGAGAGGCTACAATGAGCAGTTCTTC.

This clonotype has more than one count but fewer than ten. The chain uses TRBV7-9 and TRBJ2-7; 9 nucleotides line up with TRBD1. J lost 5 bases, V lost 0 bases, and 2 bases had no gene match. Germline values: CDR1 SEHNR, CDR2 FQNEAQ (reference sequence). This CDR3 region has 14 residues. Written as DNA, the CDR3 is TGTGCCAGCAGCTTAGCCGGGACAGGGAACGAGCAGTACTTC. It translates to CASSLAGTGNEQYF.

This clonotype was observed at least ten times. V gene TRBV9 combines with J gene TRBJ2-7; perhaps TRBD2 as D (6 bases). Germline CDR1 and CDR2: SGDLS and YYNGEE. The CDR3 is 16 residues long. V was clipped by 4 bases and J by 0 bases, with 17 bases between them. In DNA, the CDR3 is TGTGCCAGCAGCCCGTCCTGGGGACTGTCCTCCTACGAGCAGTACTTC. Protein sequence: CASSPSWGLSSYEQYF.

The genes are TRBV6-1 and TRBJ2-7, with D possibly being TRBD2 (6 bases). In germline, CDR1 is MNHNS, CDR2 SASEGT. This CDR3 is built from 13 residues. The V gene lost 7 bases and the J gene lost 6 bases, with 16 bases spanning the gap. CDR3 amino acids: CASIRGKGGEQYF. CDR3 DNA: TGTGCCAGCATCAGAGGGAAGGGAGGCGAGCAGTACTTC.

In its sample, this clonotype was seen a few times. The genes are TRBV19 and TRBJ2-2; perhaps TRBD2 as D (6 bases). Trimming cost V 7 bases and J 1 base, with 10 bases left between them. This CDR3 region has 14 residues. CDR1 is LNHDA and CDR2 is SQIVND in the germline V gene (reference sequence). CDR3 residues: CASIIAENTGELFF. The CDR3 DNA sequence: TGTGCCAGTATAATAGCGGAGAACACCGGGGAGCTGTTTTTT. The full variable domain, rest sourced from reference TRBV19 and TRBJ2-2, is DGGITQSPKYLFRKEGQNVTLSCEQNLNHDAMYWYRQDPGQGLRLIYYSQIVNDFQKGDIAEGYSVSREKKESFPLTVTSAQKNPTAFYLCASIIAENTGELFFGEGSRLTVL.

Notes on this clonotype: A far larger clone is one nucleotide away, so this likely arose from a read error. The chain recombines TRBV11-1 with TRBJ2-5, with TRBD2 matching over 8 bases. The CDR3 contains 14 residues. CDR1 and CDR2 (germline): SGHAT, FQDESV (reference sequence). V lost 6 bases, J lost 9 bases, and 12 bases stayed unmatched. This chain's CDR3 is CASRGTRPLSAQYF. The DNA for the CDR3 is TGTGCCAGCAGGGGGACTAGGCCCTTGTCGGCCCAGTACTTC. Full variable domain (remainder filled in from reference TRBV11-1 and TRBJ2-5): EAEVAQSPRYKITEKSQAVAFWCDPISGHATLYWYRQILGQGPELLVQFQDESVVDDSQLPKDRFSAERLKGVDSTLKIQPAELGDSAMYLCASRGTRPLSAQYFGPGTRLLVL.

This clonotype was counted at least ten times. V is TRBV7-2 and J is TRBJ1-2; weak D call: TRBD1 (5 bases). The germline CDR1 and CDR2 sequences are SGHTA and FQGNSA. The CDR3 is 15 residues long. Trimming left V 3 bases short and J 5 bases short, with 16 bases between. CDR3 sequence: CASSFRGDLEYGYTF. CDR3 bases: TGTGCCAGCAGCTTTCGCGGGGACCTAGAGTATGGCTACACCTTC.

Remarks on this clonotype: A much more abundant neighbour one base away suggests this may be a read error. The chain employs TRBV6-1 and TRBJ2-7, with TRBD2 matching over 16 bases. CDR1 is MNHNS, CDR2 SASEGT, per germline. CDR3 length equals 16 residues. CDR3 loop: CASIPGLAGGLHERYF. The CDR3 DNA sequence: TGTGCCAGCATTCCGGGACTAGCGGGAGGGCTCCACGAGCGGTACTTC.